This entry describes one T cell receptor beta chain. Authors' methods: Amplified reference gene primers provided the basis for estimating nucleated cell counts. Produced via immunoSEQ multiplex PCR; TCRdb's table is partial and in-frame only. The V and J calls and clone size come from that table; D and trimming were worked out from the DNA. The sample has roughly 260,000 clones, approximately 90% seen once; the top ten hold approximately 4%. These data are taken from a study of blood T cell repertoires in COVID-19. Across the study: The United States, Italy and Spain supplied acute and convalescent COVID-19 samples. PBMCs, B-cell-depleted T cells, or T cells provided the cDNA or gDNA that made up the material.

The trim removed 4 bases at V and 5 bases at J, leaving 7 bases unmatched. The CDR3 consists of 15 residues. Per germline, CDR1 MNHEY and CDR2 SMNVEV (reference sequence). The chain carries TRBV27 and TRBJ2-3; 9 nucleotides align to TRBD1. The receptor comes from a man aged 60 to 69 who had recovered from COVID-19. The sample was peripheral blood. The CDR3 DNA reads TGTGCCAGCAGTTCCGCACAGGGGGCGAGAGATACGCAGTATTTT. It encodes CASSSAQGARDTQYF.